The clone carrying this TCR beta chain came up once. As yet, its antigen is unknown. This sample was included in a study of graft-versus-host responses after intestinal transplantation. Study-level points and caveats: GvH clones were identified in recipient marrow, with some first appearing in ileum or blood.

Germline-derived CDR1 and CDR2 are SGHVS and FNYEAQ. CDR3 length equals 19 residues. V was clipped by 5 bases and J by 3 bases; unmatched bases: 18. The table came from immunoSEQ multiplex PCR; TCRdb's copy has only in-frame clones and leaves some out. The top ten clones hold over 7% of a sample with 65,000 to 85,000 clones, around nine tenths of them seen once. The sequence was collected from a human donor who was the organ donor for an intestinal transplant. The sequencing used unstimulated CD8+ T cells sorted from spleen or lymph node cells, collected before transplant. The chain uses TRBV7-6 and TRBJ2-2; 7 bases map to TRBD1. The CDR3 nucleotides are TGTGCCAGCAGCCTCCAACCCCGTAGGGGGCGGACTTACACCGGGGAGCTGTTTTTT. Its protein product is CASSLQPRRGRTYTGELFF. The full variable domain, in which reference TRBV7-6 and TRBJ2-2 provide the parts outside the CDR3, is GAGVSQSPRYKVTKRGQDVALRCDPISGHVSLYWYRQALGQGPEFLTYFNYEAQQDKSGLPNDRFSAERPEGSISTLTIQRTEQRDSAMYRCASSLQPRRGRTYTGELFFGEGSRLTVL.